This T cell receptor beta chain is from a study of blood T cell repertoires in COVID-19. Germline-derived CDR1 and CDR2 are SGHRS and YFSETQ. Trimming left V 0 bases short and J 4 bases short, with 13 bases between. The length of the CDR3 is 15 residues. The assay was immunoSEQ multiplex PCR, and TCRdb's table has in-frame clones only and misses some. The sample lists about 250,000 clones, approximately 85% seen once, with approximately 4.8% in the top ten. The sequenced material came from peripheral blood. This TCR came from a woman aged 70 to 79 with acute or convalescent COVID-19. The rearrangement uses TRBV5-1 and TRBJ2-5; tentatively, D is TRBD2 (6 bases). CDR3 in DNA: TGCGCCAGCAGCTTGGCCGGCAGACTAGGAGAGACCCAGTACTTC. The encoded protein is CASSLAGRLGETQYF. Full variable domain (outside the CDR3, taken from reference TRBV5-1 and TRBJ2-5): KAGVTQTPRYLIKTRGQQVTLSCSPISGHRSVSWYQQTPGQGLQFLFEYFSETQRNKGNFPGRFSGRQFSNSRSEMNVSTLELGDSALYLCASSLAGRLGETQYFGPGTRLLVL.